Listed here are 29 T cell receptor beta chains from one sample, sequenced in a study of neurological immune-mediated disorders. TCRdb reanalysed the 5' RACE reads using MiXCR and keeps one entry per CDR3 protein. The sample lists about 78,000 distinct CDR3 sequences, about 5% occurring once. The sequencing input was PBMCs. Source of these receptors: a woman in her 30s with multiple sclerosis.

This clonotype was counted many times. The rearrangement links TRBV24-1 to TRBJ2-2; possibly TRBD1 for D (6 bases). CDR3 length: 15 residues. Germline V gene sequence: CDR1 KGHDR, CDR2 SFDVKD. Trimming cost V 3 bases and J 5 bases, with 12 bases left between them. CDR3: CATSDATGSTGELFF. The CDR3 DNA is TGTGCCACCAGTGATGCGACAGGTTCGACCGGGGAGCTGTTTTTT.

The chain joins TRBV20-1 to TRBJ2-3; D possibly corresponds to TRBD2 (7 bases). The CDR3 contains 18 residues. The V and J ends lost 6 bases and 6 bases respectively, with 31 bases between them. Germline V CDR1 and CDR2: DFQATT, SNEGSKA (reference sequence). DNA of the CDR3: TGCAGTGCGACCGGGACTATCGCCGCCAGGGGAGGGGGTGATACGCAGTATTTT. Translation gives CSATGTIAARGGGDTQYF.

This clonotype has at least ten counts. The chain links TRBV10-3 to TRBJ2-5, with TRBD1 matching over 8 bases. Germline V lookup: CDR1 ENHRY, CDR2 SYGVKD. V lost 6 bases and J lost 5; bases outside the gene matches: 8. This CDR3 has 14 residues. The CDR3 here is CAISPGQGGETQYF. The CDR3 DNA reads TGTGCCATCAGCCCCGGACAGGGTGGTGAGACCCAGTACTTC.

This clonotype has only a few counts. The chain carries TRBV3-1 and TRBJ2-1; TRBD2 is a possible D gene (5 bases). Trimming removed 4 bases from V and 3 bases from J, with 13 bases in between. The CDR3 contains 15 residues. The germline gives CDR1 LGHDT, CDR2 YNNKEL (reference sequence). CDR3 sequence (DNA): TGTGCCAGCAGCCCTGAGGGTAGATTCTACAATGAGCAGTTCTTC. It translates to CASSPEGRFYNEQFF.

Turning to this clonotype: A much more abundant neighbour one base away suggests this may be a read error. The chain has TRBV6-6 and TRBJ2-2, with no clear D. Germline lookup yields CDR1 MNHNY and CDR2 SVGAGI (reference sequence). This CDR3 is 11 amino acids long. The DNA of the CDR3 is TGTGTCAGCAGTTACTCCTACGAGCTGTTTTTT. Its translation is CVSSYSYELFF.

This clonotype has ten or more counts. The genes are TRBV5-1 and TRBJ2-1; 12 bases fit TRBD2. Germline CDR1 and CDR2: SGHRS and YFSETQ. J lost 8 bases, V lost 2 bases, and 8 bases had no gene match. This CDR3 is built from 16 residues. The CDR3 loop is CASSLVLAGGGDEQFF. CDR3 sequence (DNA): TGCGCCAGCAGCTTAGTACTAGCGGGGGGCGGAGATGAGCAGTTCTTC. The variable domain in full, with the rest retrieved from reference TRBV5-1 and TRBJ2-1, is KAGVTQTPRYLIKTRGQQVTLSCSPISGHRSVSWYQQTPGQGLQFLFEYFSETQRNKGNFPGRFSGRQFSNSRSEMNVSTLELGDSALYLCASSLVLAGGGDEQFFGPGTRLTVL.

This clonotype was seen at least ten times. This chain joins TRBV28 and TRBJ2-4; D is uncertain. Trimming removed 4 bases from V and 0 bases from J, with 7 bases in between. CDR3 length: 14 residues. The germline gives CDR1 MDHEN, CDR2 SYDVKM. CDR3 residues: CASSSRVAKNIQYF. DNA of the CDR3: TGTGCCAGCAGTTCTAGGGTAGCCAAAAACATTCAGTACTTC.

This clonotype turned up a few times. The chain couples TRBV5-1 to TRBJ1-4, with D unresolved. This CDR3 has 15 residues. V lost 1 base and J lost 5, with 12 bases in between. Germline assignment: CDR1 SGHRS and CDR2 YFSETQ. The CDR3 bases are TGCGCCAGCAGCTTGACGGTTGGGCGGAATGAAAAACTGTTTTTT. Amino acids: CASSLTVGRNEKLFF.

The chain has TRBV20-1 and TRBJ2-5; 13 bases match TRBD2. The V gene end was trimmed by 6 bases and the J gene end by 7 bases; junction bases not matched to a gene: 11. CDR3 size: 15 residues. Germline values: CDR1 DFQATT, CDR2 SNEGSKA (reference sequence). CDR3 DNA: TGCAGTGCCGGAGGGACTAGCGGGATAAGCGGGACCCAGTACTTC. It specifies CSAGGTSGISGTQYF.

This clonotype has at least ten counts. The genes are TRBV5-6 and TRBJ2-1; unclear D gene. The CDR3 length is 14 residues. The V end was cut by 2 bases, the J end by 8 bases, with 14 bases between. Germline values: CDR1 SGHDT, CDR2 YYEEEE. CDR3 sequence reads: CASSFEGFSDEQFF. The CDR3 DNA reads TGTGCCAGCAGCTTCGAAGGGTTTTCGGATGAGCAGTTCTTC.

The table lists this clonotype with many counts. The V and J genes are TRBV3-1 and TRBJ1-6, with D tentatively TRBD1 (5 bases). Trimming removed 3 bases at V and 9 bases at J, with 12 bases between. The CDR3 consists of 14 residues. The germline CDR1 and CDR2 sequences are LGHDT and YNNKEL (reference sequence). The CDR3, as DNA: TGTGCCAGCAGCCAGGGGCAGGGTAGTTCACCCCTCCACTTT. Translation gives CASSQGQGSSPLHF.

This clonotype showed up just a few times. The CDR3 sequence: CASSLRSSGSGNEQFF. CDR3 sequence (DNA): TGCGCCAGCAGCCTCCGCTCTAGCGGGAGCGGCAATGAGCAGTTCTTC. V and J are TRBV4-1 and TRBJ2-1, with 10 bases fitting TRBD2. The CDR3 runs 16 residues. The trim removed 4 bases at V and 6 bases at J, leaving 9 bases unmatched. Germline V CDR1 and CDR2: MGHRA, YSYEKL.

This clonotype was counted at least ten times. The rearrangement links TRBV7-2 to TRBJ2-7; no definite D call. Germline CDR1 SGHTA, CDR2 FQGNSA. This CDR3 is built from 14 residues. The V end was cut by 1 base, the J end by 6 bases, with 13 bases between. The CDR3 reads CASSLVGVSGEQYV. The CDR3 nucleotides read TGTGCCAGCAGCTTAGTTGGGGTTTCTGGCGAGCAGTACGTC.

This clonotype was observed many times. The chain employs TRBV10-1 and TRBJ2-3; D remains ambiguous. Trimming took off 2 bases at V and 6 bases at J, with 6 bases between the two ends. The CDR3 is made up of 12 amino acids. Germline-derived CDR1 and CDR2 are WNHNN and SYGVQD (reference sequence). CDR3 in amino acids: CASSEGSDTQYF. The CDR3 nucleotides read TGCGCCAGCAGTGAGGGTAGTGATACGCAGTATTTT.

This clonotype has a count of ten or more. V and J are TRBV18 and TRBJ2-3; maybe TRBD1 (5 bases). CDR1 is KGHSH and CDR2 is LQKENI in the germline V gene. Deletions cut 5 bases from V and 9 bases from J, with 12 bases between. CDR3 length: 12 amino acids. This CDR3 is CASSSRDLTQYF. CDR3 nucleotide sequence: TGTGCCAGCTCATCCAGGGATCTGACGCAGTATTTT.

This chain joins TRBV20-1 and TRBJ2-1; D may be TRBD1 (6 bases). CDR1 and CDR2 (germline): DFQATT, SNEGSKA (reference sequence). V lost 6 bases to trimming and J lost 9 bases, with 21 bases between them. This CDR3 spans 14 amino acids. The CDR3 spells CSAPGTRRYGEQFF. DNA for the CDR3: TGCAGTGCCCCAGGGACACGGCGGTACGGTGAGCAGTTCTTC.

This clonotype was found many times. J is TRBJ1-5 and V is TRBV12-3 or TRBV12-4; the match to TRBD1 covers 7 bases. The V gene end was trimmed by 5 bases and the J gene end by 5 bases; junction bases not matched to a gene: 6. There are 14 residues in the CDR3. The chain's CDR3 is CASSRQGRDQPQHF. The CDR3 DNA is TGTGCCAGCAGTCGACAGGGTCGGGATCAGCCCCAGCATTTT.

This clonotype was counted ten times or more. The V call is TRBV5-1, the J call TRBJ2-3; 13 nucleotides match TRBD2. There are 18 residues in the CDR3. The germline CDR1 and CDR2 sequences are SGHRS and YFSETQ. V trimming: 4 bases; J trimming: 2 bases; junction bases outside the gene matches: 10. The DNA of the CDR3 is TGCGCCAGCAGCAGACTAGCGGGGGGCGCCTCCATCACAGATACGCAGTATTTT. This codes for CASSRLAGGASITDTQYF.

The chain uses TRBV15 and TRBJ2-7; TRBD1 matches 8 bases. The germline gives CDR1 LNHNV, CDR2 YYDKDF (reference sequence). CDR3 length: 17 residues. V gave up 0 bases and J gave up 3 bases; unmatched junction bases: 10. In DNA form, the CDR3 reads TGTGCCACCAGCAGAGATAGGCAGGGGGCGCTTGGCTACGAGCAGTACTTC. Encoded protein: CATSRDRQGALGYEQYF.

This clonotype has only a few counts. The J gene is TRBJ1-5, the V gene TRBV20-1; a possible D gene is TRBD1 (5 bases). The CDR3 runs 14 residues. With 6 bases removed from V and 2 bases from J, the gap between germline ends came to 14 bases. Germline CDR1 and CDR2: DFQATT and SNEGSKA (reference sequence). The DNA for the CDR3 is TGCAGTGCCAACGGCGGGGGACGCAATCAGCCCCAGCATTTT. Translation gives CSANGGGRNQPQHF.

CDR3 protein: CASSRWGGSPLHF. CDR3 bases: TGTGCCAGCAGTCGGTGGGGAGGTTCACCCCTCCACTTT. The chain couples TRBV12-3 or TRBV12-4 to TRBJ1-6, with D uncertain. This CDR3 comprises 13 residues. The V and J ends lost 5 bases and 9 bases respectively, with 11 bases between them.

This clonotype was recorded many times. The rearrangement uses TRBV7-9 and TRBJ2-6, with D possibly being TRBD1 (6 bases). This CDR3 is built from 18 residues. Germline V gives CDR1 SEHNR, CDR2 FQNEAQ (reference sequence). Between the trimmed V and J ends, which lost 0 bases and 0 bases, there was a span of 12 bases. CDR3 residues: CASSLAGQSNSGANVLTF. In nucleotides, the CDR3 is TGTGCCAGCAGCTTAGCCGGACAGAGCAACTCTGGGGCCAACGTCCTGACTTTC. Variable domain in full (rest from reference TRBV7-9 and TRBJ2-6): DTGVSQNPRHKITKRGQNVTFRCDPISEHNRLYWYRQTLGQGPEFLTYFQNEAQLEKSRLLSDRFSAERPKGSFSTLEIQRTEQGDSAMYLCASSLAGQSNSGANVLTFGAGSRLTVL.

This clonotype was observed many times. The gene calls are TRBV20-1 and TRBJ2-7, with 8 nucleotides matching TRBD2. J lost 4 bases, V lost 6 bases, and 5 bases had no gene match. Germline V gene lookup returns CDR1 DFQATT and CDR2 SNEGSKA (reference sequence). The CDR3 runs 12 residues. DNA for the CDR3: TGCAGTGCAGGATCTAGCGGGTACGAGCAGTACTTC. The encoded protein is CSAGSSGYEQYF.

The rearrangement joins TRBV6-5 to TRBJ2-3; the match to TRBD2 covers 11 bases. CDR3 size: 16 residues. Germline CDR1 is MNHEY and CDR2 is SVGAGI. V trimming: 1 base; J trimming: 1 base; junction bases outside the gene matches: 1. CDR3: CASSYFSGRGTDTQYF. The DNA for the CDR3 is TGTGCCAGCAGTTACTTTAGCGGGAGGGGCACAGATACGCAGTATTTT.

This clonotype was counted many times. This sequence joins TRBV5-1 and TRBJ2-1, with a possible D match to TRBD2 (5 bases). The length of the CDR3 is 15 residues. Germline CDR1 and CDR2: SGHRS and YFSETQ. The V and J ends lost 4 bases and 8 bases respectively, with 19 bases between them. In DNA form, the CDR3 reads TGCGCCAGCAGCCTAGAGGCAGCGGCGCGGCATGAGCAGTTCTTC. Its translation: CASSLEAAARHEQFF.

This clonotype was observed many times. The V call is TRBV27, the J call TRBJ2-7; 10 positions match TRBD1. The length of the CDR3 is 15 residues. Trimming at V came to 5 bases and at J to 1 base, leaving 5 bases not matched to a gene. Germline V CDR1 and CDR2: MNHEY, SMNVEV (reference sequence). CDR3 coding DNA: TGTGCCAGCAGTCCCAGGACAGGGGGTTCCTACGAGCAGTACGTC. Amino acid sequence: CASSPRTGGSYEQYV.

This clonotype has ten or more counts. The chain is built from TRBV7-2 and TRBJ2-2; no clear D. Germline CDR1 SGHTA, CDR2 FQGNSA. Trimming took off 1 base at V and 6 bases at J, with 6 bases between the two ends. The CDR3 length is 13 residues. The CDR3 loop reads CASSLGHSGELFF. The CDR3 region has the DNA TGTGCCAGCAGCTTAGGACACTCCGGGGAGCTGTTTTTT. Full variable domain (missing parts from reference TRBV7-2 and TRBJ2-2): GAGVSQSPSNKVTEKGKDVELRCDPISGHTALYWYRQSLGQGLEFLIYFQGNSAPDKSGLPSDRFSAERTGGSVSTLTIQRTQQEDSAVYLCASSLGHSGELFFGEGSRLTVL.

Ten or more counts support this clonotype. The chain joins TRBV12-3 or TRBV12-4 to TRBJ2-3, with D hard to call. This CDR3 spans 12 amino acids. The V and J ends lost 2 bases and 5 bases respectively, with 5 bases between them. The chain's CDR3 is CASSLRGDTQYF. Written as DNA, the CDR3 is TGTGCCAGCAGTTTACGTGGAGATACGCAGTATTTT.

This clonotype showed up many times. The chain recombines TRBV27 with TRBJ2-7, with D tentatively TRBD1 or TRBD2 (5 bases each). This CDR3 is 15 amino acids long. The ends were cut back, 6 bases at V and 4 bases at J, with 19 bases in the middle. CDR1 is MNHEY and CDR2 is SMNVEV in the germline V gene (reference sequence). The CDR3 is CASSPLGEIGYEQYF. The CDR3 nucleotides read TGTGCCAGCAGCCCCTTGGGGGAGATAGGGTACGAGCAGTACTTC.